These 23 T cell receptor beta chains came from one sample sequenced in a study of blood T cell repertoires in COVID-19 (dated by TCRdb to between 2020 and 2021). Libraries came from the immunoSEQ multiplex PCR assay. Not all clones reach the TCRdb copy of this immuneACCESS table, which keeps in-frame sequences only. Checked studies attribute under half of the gap to unresolved V genes and leave the rest unexplained. For this sample there are 120,000 or so clones; 60% to 85% appear just once. Roughly 2% of the sample goes to the ten largest clones. The sample taken for sequencing was peripheral blood. The source of these receptors is a man between 65 and 79 years old with acute or convalescent COVID-19.

This chain connects TRBV7-9 to TRBJ1-5; 7 bases are shared with TRBD1. In germline, CDR1 is SEHNR, CDR2 FQNEAQ (reference sequence). The length of the CDR3 is 14 residues. The junction had 4 bases not matched to a gene; V was cut back by 3 bases and J by 5 bases. The CDR3 loop is CASSLTGSDQPQHF. The CDR3 DNA is TGTGCCAGCAGCTTGACAGGGTCCGATCAGCCCCAGCATTTT.

The chain recombines TRBV10-3 with TRBJ2-7; TRBD1 matches at 9 bases. The V segment lost 2 bases and the J segment 3 bases; nucleotides outside the gene matches: 2. Germline CDR1 reads ENHRY; CDR2 reads SYGVKD. The CDR3 runs 14 residues. The CDR3 DNA is TGTGCCATCAGTGAGCAGACAGGGGGCTACGAGCAGTACTTC. Protein sequence: CAISEQTGGYEQYF.

This clone showed up just a few times. The CDR3 sequence is CASSPWGGSLPQPQHF. The CDR3 DNA is TGTGCCAGCTCTCCGTGGGGAGGATCGCTACCTCAGCCCCAGCATTTT. The genes are TRBV18 and TRBJ1-5; D gene ambiguous. The CDR3 is 16 amino acids. The germline V and J ends were trimmed by 6 bases and 6 bases, with 21 bases remaining between them. From germline, CDR1 is KGHSH and CDR2 LQKENI. The whole variable domain, filled in from reference TRBV18 and TRBJ1-5, reads NAGVMQNPRHLVRRRGQEARLRCSPMKGHSHVYWYRQLPEEGLKFMVYLQKENIIDESGMPKERFSAEFPKEGPSILRIQQVVRGDSAAYFCASSPWGGSLPQPQHFGDGTRLSIL.

This chain uses TRBV18 with TRBJ1-6; 9 positions agree with TRBD1. This CDR3 region has 17 residues. In germline, CDR1 is KGHSH, CDR2 LQKENI. V lost 3 bases to trimming and J lost 8 bases; unmatched junction nucleotides: 11. For the CDR3, the DNA is TGTGCCAGCTCACCTTATATGGGACAGGGAAACTATTCACCCCTCCACTTT. It encodes CASSPYMGQGNYSPLHF.

This rearrangement joins TRBV2 to TRBJ1-6; the D gene is possibly TRBD1 (6 bases). CDR3 length: 14 residues. Germline CDR1 SNHLY, CDR2 FYNNEI. Trimming took 7 bases from V and 8 from J, leaving 15 bases between them. CDR3 in DNA: TGTGCCAGCACCGGAATCTCAGGGGATTCACCCCTCCACTTT. Translated, it gives CASTGISGDSPLHF. The complete variable domain, with remaining parts taken from reference TRBV2 and TRBJ1-6, reads EPEVTQTPSHQVTQMGQEVILRCVPISNHLYFYWYRQILGQKVEFLVSFYNNEISEKSEIFDDQFSVERPDGSNFTLKIRSTKLEDSAMYFCASTGISGDSPLHFGNGTRLTVT.

The genes are TRBV7-2 and TRBJ1-4, with TRBD1 identical over 8 bases. The junction had 7 bases not matched to a gene; V was cut back by 5 bases and J by 8 bases. The CDR3 runs 14 residues. Germline V CDR1 and CDR2: SGHTA, FQGNSA. DNA for the CDR3: TGTGCCAGCAGCGATCGGACAGGGTACGAAAAACTGTTTTTT. Its translation is CASSDRTGYEKLFF. The variable domain in full, completed from reference TRBV7-2 and TRBJ1-4, reads GAGVSQSPSNKVTEKGKDVELRCDPISGHTALYWYRQSLGQGLEFLIYFQGNSAPDKSGLPSDRFSAERTGGSVSTLTIQRTQQEDSAVYLCASSDRTGYEKLFFGSGTQLSVL.

A word on this clone: This sample also contains other DNA sequences that code for the same CDR3. The V and J genes are TRBV7-2 and TRBJ1-2; a weak D match, TRBD1 (5 bases). Germline V gene lookup returns CDR1 SGHTA and CDR2 FQGNSA. This CDR3 spans 15 amino acids. The V gene lost 1 base and the J gene lost 7 bases, with 16 bases spanning the gap. CDR3 sequence: CASSLGLAGMSGYTF. The CDR3 DNA sequence: TGTGCCAGCAGCTTAGGGTTGGCAGGGATGAGTGGCTACACCTTC.

CDR3 sequence: CASSQHPAGLAGFIGNEQFF. The CDR3 DNA follows: TGTGCCAGCAGCCAACATCCGGCGGGGCTCGCGGGGTTCATTGGCAATGAGCAGTTCTTC. The chain joins TRBV3-1 (or the pseudogene TRBV3-2) to TRBJ2-1, with D perhaps TRBD2 (6 bases). In germline, CDR1 is LGHDT, CDR2 YNNKEL (reference sequence). V lost 2 bases to trimming and J lost 6 bases, with 29 bases between them. This CDR3 region has 20 residues.

The chain combines TRBV9 with TRBJ2-1; TRBD2 matches 10 bases. J was trimmed by 8 bases and V by 5 bases; bases with no gene match: 7. The CDR3 spans 14 residues. Germline CDR1 SGDLS, CDR2 YYNGEE. As DNA, the CDR3 is TGTGCCAGCAGAAGCGGGGGGGCCTTCGATGAGCAGTTCTTC. Its protein product is CASRSGGAFDEQFF.

The gene calls are TRBV6-5 and TRBJ1-6; D is perhaps TRBD1 (6 bases). V lost 0 bases to trimming and J lost 10 bases, with 16 bases between them. This CDR3 has 16 residues. In germline, CDR1 is MNHEY, CDR2 SVGAGI. The DNA for the CDR3 is TGTGCCAGCAGTTACTCCCAGGGGACCCCTAGCTCACCCCTCCACTTT. This translates into CASSYSQGTPSSPLHF.

The CDR3 region has the DNA TGTGCCAGCAGCTCAGACTGGTACACTGAAGCTTTCTTT. Protein: CASSSDWYTEAFF. The rearrangement uses TRBV7-2 and TRBJ1-1; no clear D. Looked up from germline, CDR1 is SGHTA and CDR2 is FQGNSA. Trimming cost V 4 bases and J 3 bases, with 9 bases left between them. The length of the CDR3 is 13 residues.

The sample holds a few counts of this clone. This chain joins TRBV5-1 and TRBJ1-1; TRBD1 matches 7 bases. V shed 5 bases and J 1 base; nucleotides not matched to a gene: 8. The CDR3 is made up of 15 amino acids. Looked up from germline, CDR1 is SGHRS and CDR2 is YFSETQ. The CDR3 DNA is TGCGCCAGCAGTCTATTAGGGACAGCGAACACTGAAGCTTTCTTT. As protein: CASSLLGTANTEAFF. The variable domain in full, completed from reference TRBV5-1 and TRBJ1-1, reads KAGVTQTPRYLIKTRGQQVTLSCSPISGHRSVSWYQQTPGQGLQFLFEYFSETQRNKGNFPGRFSGRQFSNSRSEMNVSTLELGDSALYLCASSLLGTANTEAFFGQGTRLTVV.

The rearrangement joins TRBV5-6 to TRBJ2-3; no clear D gene. Germline CDR1 is SGHDT and CDR2 is YYEEEE. The V end was cut by 4 bases, the J end by 4 bases, with 16 bases between. CDR3 length: 15 residues. The CDR3 here is CASSVSPSLADTQYF. The CDR3 nucleotides read TGTGCCAGCAGCGTCTCCCCCTCCCTAGCAGATACGCAGTATTTT.

The DNA of the CDR3 is TGTGCCAGCAGCTTCTCCTCGGCCGGGACAGGGGCTGGGGCCAACGTCCTGACTTTC. Translation gives CASSFSSAGTGAGANVLTF. This chain connects TRBV11-2 to TRBJ2-6; TRBD1 agrees at 10 bases. The CDR3 covers 19 residues. V lost 3 bases and J lost 2; bases outside the gene matches: 10. Germline V CDR1 and CDR2: SGHAT, FQNNGV.

The chain carries TRBV19 and TRBJ1-2; D is unresolved. Germline CDR1 is LNHDA and CDR2 is SQIVND (reference sequence). This CDR3 comprises 14 residues. V was pared by 10 bases and J by 1 base, with 16 bases between. CDR3 coding DNA: TGTGCCACCAACCCCCGGTTAGTTAACTATGGCTACACCTTC. Translated, it gives CATNPRLVNYGYTF.

The J gene is TRBJ1-6, the V gene TRBV5-4; 10 bases fit TRBD1. With V trimmed by 4 bases and J by 7 bases, 5 bases remained unmatched. Germline CDR1 is SGHNT and CDR2 is YYREEE (reference sequence). The CDR3 runs to 15 residues. The CDR3 DNA is TGTGCCAGCAGCGTGGGACAGGGGAAAAATTCACCCCTCCACTTT. Protein product: CASSVGQGKNSPLHF.

This clone was recorded a few times. The rearrangement links TRBV2 to TRBJ1-2, with a tentative D call TRBD1 (6 bases). Trimming shortened V by 7 bases and J by 1 base, and 16 bases separated the two germline ends. From germline, CDR1 is SNHLY and CDR2 FYNNEI. This CDR3 has 15 residues. This CDR3 is CASTRYLDSNYGYTF. The DNA of the CDR3 is TGTGCCAGCACCAGATACCTGGACAGTAACTATGGCTACACCTTC.

V is TRBV5-5 and J is TRBJ1-1, with 7 bases aligning to TRBD1. Germline V gives CDR1 SGHKS, CDR2 YYEKEE (reference sequence). This CDR3 region has 16 residues. Germline trimming cut 1 base from V and 6 bases from J; bases unmatched to any gene: 12. The DNA of the CDR3 is TGTGCCAGCAGCTTGCCCACCGGGACAGTCATAGCTGAAGCTTTCTTT. It translates to CASSLPTGTVIAEAFF.

CDR3 bases: TGTGCCAGTAGTATATGGAGCGTAAGCGGCTATGGCTACACCTTC. As protein: CASSIWSVSGYGYTF. This chain uses TRBV19 with TRBJ1-2; D is unresolved. With 2 bases removed from V and 4 bases from J, the gap between germline ends came to 14 bases. The CDR3 extends over 15 amino acids. Germline V gene sequence: CDR1 LNHDA, CDR2 SQIVND (reference sequence). The whole variable domain, remainder taken from reference TRBV19 and TRBJ1-2, is DGGITQSPKYLFRKEGQNVTLSCEQNLNHDAMYWYRQDPGQGLRLIYYSQIVNDFQKGDIAEGYSVSREKKESFPLTVTSAQKNPTAFYLCASSIWSVSGYGYTFGSGTRLTVV.

The chain has TRBV18 and TRBJ2-7, with 8 nucleotides matching TRBD1. Germline CDR1 and CDR2: KGHSH and LQKENI. The CDR3 has 15 amino acids. Trimming removed 2 bases from V and 2 bases from J; junction bases left unmatched: 5. The CDR3, as DNA: TGTGCCAGCTCACCAGGGGGACAGGTCACCTACGAGCAGTACTTC. Translating gives CASSPGGQVTYEQYF.

This chain uses TRBV7-2 with TRBJ2-7; the match to TRBD2 covers 9 bases. With V trimmed by 5 bases and J by 0 bases, 17 bases remained unmatched. The germline gives CDR1 SGHTA, CDR2 FQGNSA. CDR3 size: 19 residues. DNA of the CDR3: TGTGCCAGCAGCCGTACGAACCAGGTGGCTAGCGGGGTCTCCTACGAGCAGTACTTC. This codes for CASSRTNQVASGVSYEQYF. Combining the CDR3 with reference TRBV7-2 and TRBJ2-7 gives the whole variable domain GAGVSQSPSNKVTEKGKDVELRCDPISGHTALYWYRQSLGQGLEFLIYFQGNSAPDKSGLPSDRFSAERTGGSVSTLTIQRTQQEDSAVYLCASSRTNQVASGVSYEQYFGPGTRLTVT.

The V gene is TRBV9, the J gene TRBJ2-7, with 11 positions matching TRBD1. This CDR3 contains 15 residues. Losses at the gene ends were 1 base for V and 2 bases for J; bases not matched to a gene: 2. The V gene's germline CDR1 is SGDLS and CDR2 YYNGEE. The CDR3, as DNA: TGTGCCAGCAGCGTAAGGGACAGGGGGACCTACGAGCAGTACTTC. It yields the protein CASSVRDRGTYEQYF.

The chain is built from TRBV18 and TRBJ2-2, with TRBD1 as a possible D gene (6 bases). The length of the CDR3 is 17 residues. CDR1 and CDR2 from the germline V gene are KGHSH and LQKENI. Trimming removed 5 bases at V and 2 bases at J, with 18 bases between. The CDR3 protein is CASSARTVGSNTGELFF. For the CDR3, the DNA is TGTGCCAGCTCAGCCAGGACAGTTGGCAGTAACACCGGGGAGCTGTTTTTT.